Listed here is a single T cell receptor beta chain. Its antigen remains unknown. The V gene lost 1 base and the J gene lost 2 bases, with 3 bases spanning the gap. This CDR3 is built from 12 residues. Germline V CDR1 and CDR2: LNHNV, YYDKDF (reference sequence). The data derive from a study of CD8 T cells in ankylosing spondylitis. Points from the study as a whole: A number of the motif variants had already been described in reactive arthritis synovial fluid and blood. Seemingly characteristic of ankylosing spondylitis blood was a TCR beta motif consisting of about 8 highly homologous variants. Significant enrichment of disease-linked clones was reported in matched ankylosing spondylitis synovial fluid.

Quantitative barcoded 5'-RACE was used to prepare TCR beta libraries. In TCRdb, the 5' RACE reads were re-called with MiXCR into one record per CDR3 protein. The top ten clones hold approximately 4% of a sample with roughly 490,000 distinct CDR3 sequences, over 4% of them seen once. This chain joins TRBV15 and TRBJ2-7; D is unclear. The TCR was taken from a male donor with ankylosing spondylitis. Material: blood, either unsorted or a sorted T cell fraction (not recorded which). The CDR3 loop reads CATSRATYEQYF. The CDR3 DNA follows: TGTGCCACCAGCAGAGCCACCTACGAGCAGTACTTC.